The 24 T cell receptor beta chains below were found in one sample sequenced in a study of a mutant IDH1 vaccine in newly diagnosed glioma. The protocol was immunoSEQ multiplex PCR, while the TCRdb copy is restricted to in-frame clones and leaves out a portion. The sample consists of about 66,000 clones, about 74% of them appearing once. These receptors' targets are unknown. The time point was: week 35, safety follow-up. Vaccinated patients received 300 ug of mutant IDH1 20-mer peptide per dose, with topical imiquimod. Specimen: PBMCs, collected from a glioma patient whose treatment included an IDH1 peptide vaccine. These receptors came from a man aged 45-60 years with glioma.

V and J are TRBV9 and TRBJ2-3; TRBD2 agrees at 7 bases. J gave up 6 bases and V 4 bases, and 5 bases lay outside the gene matches. Germline V lookup: CDR1 SGDLS, CDR2 YYNGEE. The CDR3 runs 13 residues. The CDR3: CASSPRRGDTQYF. The CDR3 nucleotides are TGTGCCAGCAGCCCTCGGCGGGGGGATACGCAGTATTTT. Complete variable domain (other parts from reference TRBV9 and TRBJ2-3): DSGVTQTPKHLITATGQRVTLRCSPRSGDLSVYWYQQSLDQGLQFLIQYYNGEERAKGNILERFSAQQFPDLHSELNLSSLELGDSALYFCASSPRRGDTQYFGPGTRLTVL.

The rearrangement uses TRBV5-1 and TRBJ1-1; no clear D. Germline V gene sequence: CDR1 SGHRS, CDR2 YFSETQ. The V gene lost 4 bases and the J gene lost 1 base, with 11 bases spanning the gap. The CDR3 length is 14 residues. The CDR3, as DNA: TGCGCCAGCAGCCTATCCCCCTCGAACACTGAAGCTTTCTTT. Translating it yields CASSLSPSNTEAFF.

The V gene is TRBV27, the J gene TRBJ2-2; D is unclear. The CDR3 consists of 14 residues. Germline V CDR1 and CDR2: MNHEY, SMNVEV (reference sequence). V lost 5 bases, J lost 4 bases, and 11 bases lay in between. CDR3 coding DNA: TGTGCCAGCAGTGTACGACCGGTCACCGGGGAGCTGTTTTTT. Amino acid sequence: CASSVRPVTGELFF.

The chain couples TRBV27 to TRBJ1-1; D uncertain. CDR1 and CDR2 (germline): MNHEY, SMNVEV (reference sequence). The CDR3 extends over 11 amino acids. Trimming took off 6 bases at V and 7 bases at J, with 9 bases between the two ends. The CDR3 spells CASRSVGEAFF. The CDR3 bases are TGTGCCAGCAGGTCCGTCGGTGAAGCTTTCTTT.

In its sample, this clone was seen a few times. This chain uses TRBV29-1 with TRBJ1-6, with D perhaps TRBD1 (5 bases). Trimming removed 7 bases at V and 4 bases at J, with 11 bases between. CDR3 length: 13 residues. Germline V gives CDR1 SQVTM, CDR2 ANQGSEA. CDR3 sequence (DNA): TGCAGCGCCGCCTGGGGGTATAATTCACCCCTCCACTTT. As protein: CSAAWGYNSPLHF.

The chain uses TRBV18 and TRBJ2-2; D is undetermined. The ends were cut back, 3 bases at V and 6 bases at J, with 11 bases in the middle. The CDR3 length is 14 residues. Germline V gives CDR1 KGHSH, CDR2 LQKENI. The CDR3 protein is CASSPARLPGELFF. CDR3 coding DNA: TGTGCCAGCTCACCTGCTCGGCTACCCGGGGAGCTGTTTTTT.

This chain joins TRBV9 and TRBJ2-7, with a tentative D call TRBD1 (5 bases). Germline V gene data show CDR1 as SGDLS and CDR2 as YYNGEE. This CDR3 spans 15 amino acids. With 0 bases removed from V and 5 bases from J, the gap between germline ends came to 15 bases. The CDR3 spells CASSVGAGIIHEQYF. The CDR3 DNA follows: TGTGCCAGCAGCGTAGGGGCAGGGATTATCCACGAGCAGTACTTC.

The CDR3 region has the DNA TGTGCCAGCAGCCCCCGTCCCGGTGAGCAGTTCTTC. Protein product: CASSPRPGEQFF. This chain connects TRBV9 to TRBJ2-1; D not resolved. Germline CDR1 reads SGDLS; CDR2 reads YYNGEE. Trimming removed 4 bases at V and 9 bases at J, with 11 bases between. The CDR3 has 12 residues.

V gene TRBV6-5 combines with J gene TRBJ2-5, with 8 nucleotides matching TRBD1. The CDR3 is made up of 14 amino acids. Losses at the gene ends were 5 bases for V and 7 bases for J; bases not matched to a gene: 9. Germline-derived CDR1 and CDR2 are MNHEY and SVGAGI. DNA of the CDR3: TGTGCCAGCAGTATGGGACAGGCCAGGACGACCCAGTACTTC. Translated: CASSMGQARTTQYF.

The rearrangement joins TRBV7-9 to TRBJ1-1; D remains unclear. The CDR3 is made up of 13 amino acids. Looked up from germline, CDR1 is SEHNR and CDR2 is FQNEAQ (reference sequence). V was pared by 6 bases and J by 2 bases, with 10 bases between. The CDR3 bases are TGTGCCAGCAGTTCCGACGGTAACACTGAAGCTTTCTTT. This codes for CASSSDGNTEAFF.

DNA for the CDR3: TGTGCCAGTAGTATTGGGGGGGGCGATGAGCAGTTCTTC. Protein product: CASSIGGGDEQFF. The genes are TRBV19 and TRBJ2-1, with D maybe TRBD2 (7 bases). The CDR3 consists of 13 residues. V lost 3 bases and J 8 bases, leaving 11 bases between the germline ends. The germline V gene has CDR1 LNHDA and CDR2 SQIVND (reference sequence). Drawing the rest from reference TRBV19 and TRBJ2-1, the complete variable domain is DGGITQSPKYLFRKEGQNVTLSCEQNLNHDAMYWYRQDPGQGLRLIYYSQIVNDFQKGDIAEGYSVSREKKESFPLTVTSAQKNPTAFYLCASSIGGGDEQFFGPGTRLTVL.

The chain has TRBV10-3 and TRBJ2-5, with D possibly TRBD1 on 6 matching bases. Trimming left V 4 bases short and J 2 bases short, with 8 bases between. Germline-derived CDR1 and CDR2 are ENHRY and SYGVKD. The CDR3 spans 13 residues. CDR3 in amino acids: CAISGGQQETQYF. The DNA of the CDR3 is TGTGCCATCAGTGGCGGACAGCAAGAGACCCAGTACTTC.

This clone has only one observation. V gene TRBV5-5 combines with J gene TRBJ1-1; possible D gene TRBD1, 5 bases. The CDR3 contains 15 residues. Germline V gene data show CDR1 as SGHKS and CDR2 as YYEKEE (reference sequence). Trimming left V 0 bases short and J 1 base short, with 10 bases between. DNA of the CDR3: TGTGCCAGCAGCTTGGGTCCGGGACCGAACACTGAAGCTTTCTTT. Protein product: CASSLGPGPNTEAFF.

The gene calls are TRBV9 and TRBJ1-1; 9 bases map to TRBD1. V lost 0 bases and J lost 4; bases outside the gene matches: 4. Per the germline V gene, CDR1 is SGDLS and CDR2 is YYNGEE. The CDR3 sequence is 15 residues long. The CDR3 sequence: CASSVEGTGTTEAFF. In nucleotides, the CDR3 is TGTGCCAGCAGCGTAGAAGGGACAGGGACCACTGAAGCTTTCTTT.

V gene TRBV4-3 combines with J gene TRBJ1-1; D unclear. Deletions cut 0 bases from V and 1 base from J, with 6 bases between. Germline V gene data show CDR1 as LGHNA and CDR2 as YSLEER. This CDR3 contains 14 residues. The CDR3 spells CASSQDSGNTEAFF. The DNA of the CDR3 is TGCGCCAGCAGCCAAGATAGCGGGAACACTGAAGCTTTCTTT.

This clone was seen more than once but under ten times. The chain combines TRBV30 with TRBJ1-4; 7 positions agree with TRBD1. The CDR3 contains 15 residues. Germline V gene lookup returns CDR1 GTSNPN and CDR2 SVGIG (reference sequence). V lost 3 bases and J lost 5; bases outside the gene matches: 9. The CDR3, as DNA: TGTGCCTGGAGGTTGGGGTCGACAGGGAATGAAAAACTGTTTTTT. This gives the protein CAWRLGSTGNEKLFF.

The CDR3 spells CASSPGGDVLGSPLHF. As DNA, the CDR3 is TGTGCCAGCAGCCCAGGGGGGGATGTATTGGGTTCACCCCTCCACTTT. V and J are TRBV9 and TRBJ1-6, with 7 nucleotides matching TRBD1. Germline V gene data show CDR1 as SGDLS and CDR2 as YYNGEE. V lost 4 bases to trimming and J lost 9 bases; unmatched junction nucleotides: 13. This CDR3 is 16 amino acids long.

The V and J genes are TRBV4-3 and TRBJ1-5; TRBD1 matches at 7 bases. The germline V gene has CDR1 LGHNA and CDR2 YSLEER. The CDR3 has 15 amino acids. The trim removed 0 bases at V and 4 bases at J, leaving 3 bases unmatched. For the CDR3, the DNA is TGCGCCAGCAGCCAAGAGACAGGGAGAAATCAGCCCCAGCATTTT. It translates to CASSQETGRNQPQHF.

This clone was recorded a few times. V gene TRBV6-1 combines with J gene TRBJ1-5; no firm D call. The CDR3 runs to 15 residues. Per the germline V gene, CDR1 is MNHNS and CDR2 is SASEGT. Trimming pared 1 base from V and 5 bases from J, leaving 12 bases between. As DNA, the CDR3 is TGTGCCAGCAGTGAAGGGACCCCGAATTATCAGCCCCAGCATTTT. This encodes CASSEGTPNYQPQHF.

The rearrangement joins TRBV11-1 to TRBJ1-1, with TRBD1 as a possible D gene (6 bases). The germline CDR1 and CDR2 sequences are SGHAT and FQDESV (reference sequence). The CDR3 totals 13 residues. Deletions cut 5 bases from V and 6 bases from J, with 13 bases between. CDR3: CASSRQARAEAFF. For the CDR3, the DNA is TGTGCCAGCAGCCGACAGGCCAGGGCTGAAGCTTTCTTT.

V and J are TRBV6-5 and TRBJ1-5; a possible D gene is TRBD1 (6 bases). Per the germline V gene, CDR1 is MNHEY and CDR2 is SVGAGI. The CDR3 is made up of 15 amino acids. V was cut by 4 bases and J by 6 bases, with 16 bases left in between. CDR3 in amino acids: CASSLRAGDGQPQHF. The CDR3 nucleotides read TGTGCCAGCAGTTTGCGCGCAGGGGATGGTCAGCCCCAGCATTTT.

This clone has ten or more counts. The genes are TRBV5-1 and TRBJ1-5, with a tentative D call TRBD1 (5 bases). The CDR3 is 13 residues long. CDR1 and CDR2 from the germline V gene are SGHRS and YFSETQ. The V end was cut by 2 bases, the J end by 4 bases, with 7 bases between. Here the CDR3 reads CASSLSGNQPQHF. The CDR3 bases are TGCGCCAGCAGCTTATCAGGGAATCAGCCCCAGCATTTT.

The genes are TRBV7-2 and TRBJ2-7; D might be TRBD1 or TRBD2, each matching 5 bases. The CDR3 spans 14 residues. Germline CDR1 reads SGHTA; CDR2 reads FQGNSA. Trimming stripped 5 bases from V and 6 bases from J, with 17 bases between. The CDR3 DNA follows: TGTGCCAGCAGCGTCCATGGGGGTGTCGGCGAGCAGTACTTC. This gives the protein CASSVHGGVGEQYF.

This clone was detected once. The CDR3 DNA sequence: TGCGCCAGCAGCCAAGGATTGGCAGAGGGGGATACGCAGTATTTT. Its translation is CASSQGLAEGDTQYF. V is TRBV4-3 and J is TRBJ2-3, with D perhaps matching TRBD1 or TRBD2 (5 bases each). V lost 1 base, J lost 6 bases, and 14 bases lay in between. Germline CDR1 LGHNA, CDR2 YSLEER. The CDR3 loop spans 15 amino acids.